This T cell receptor (beta chain) stems from a study of shared clonotypes between healthy human individuals. Using immunoSEQ multiplex PCR, the repertoire was profiled, and TCRdb retains in-frame clones only, with some absent. This sample has approximately 1.9 million clones, with just over 90% found just once. For this clone: Its antigen is undetermined.

The CDR3 covers 14 residues. V shed 8 bases and J 2 bases; nucleotides not matched to a gene: 5. Germline V CDR1 and CDR2: SNHLY, FYNNEI. Naive CD8 populations comprised CD45RO-negative cells positively selected for CCR7, excluding terminally differentiated effector memory CD45RA+ cells. General study findings and limits: Shared clonotypes: about 4.6% naive CD4, approximately 3.4% naive CD8, less than 2.5% memory CD4, under 0.5% memory CD8.

This TCR was recovered from a man aged 18 to 29 in good health. Some clones in this sample may be carry-over from other donors' samples. What was sequenced was naive CD8+ T cells from PBMCs. The V and J genes are TRBV2 and TRBJ2-3; 9 bases agree with TRBD2. The chain's CDR3 is CASVVAGDTDTQYF. Here the CDR3 DNA reads TGTGCCAGCGTTGTAGCGGGAGACACAGATACGCAGTATTTT.